This T cell receptor beta chain is from a study of high-grade serous ovarian cancer treatment subgroups. Study background: Samples averaged 14,192 reads and about 7,100 unique TCR beta rearrangements.

Some clones are missing from TCRdb's copy, which holds only in-frame ones; the method was immunoSEQ multiplex PCR. Of more than 35,000 clones in the sample, around three quarters were seen once. Tumor samples were obtained before definitive surgery or chemotherapy. CDR3 length equals 12 residues. Germline CDR1 SGHTS, CDR2 YDEGEE. Trimming shortened V by 4 bases and J by 3 bases, and 7 bases separated the two germline ends. This receptor was obtained from a human donor with high-grade serous ovarian cancer. Source material: tumor tissue. The V and J genes are TRBV5-8 and TRBJ2-5; no reliable D call. CDR3 loop: CASSTRKETQYF. The CDR3, as DNA: TGTGCCAGCAGCACCCGCAAAGAGACCCAGTACTTC.